Below, 8 T cell receptor beta chains from the same sample are listed, as sequenced in a study of cytomegalovirus exposure and HLA in healthy donors (dated by TCRdb to about 2017). Library preparation used the immunoSEQ multiplex PCR assay. The multiplex PCR relied on a mix of 60 forward primers for TCR Vbeta segments and 13 reverse primers for TCR Jbeta segments. In its TCRdb copy, this immuneACCESS table keeps in-frame sequences only and misses some clones. Where compared with another copy, unresolved V genes explain less than half of these, and the others have no known cause. Counted in this sample were 50,000 to 60,000 clones; around 73% of them appeared once. The top ten constitute around 2.5% of the sample. The sequenced sample was PBMCs. The receptors stem from a woman between 40 and 55 years old in good health and CMV-seropositive.

V and J are TRBV4-2 and TRBJ2-7; D unresolved. V lost 0 bases to trimming and J lost 5 bases, with 11 bases between them. CDR3 length: 14 residues. Germline-derived CDR1 and CDR2 are LGHNA and YNFKEQ. The CDR3 region is CASSQDSGSHEQYF. The CDR3 coding sequence is TGTGCCAGCAGCCAAGACTCCGGGTCCCACGAGCAGTACTTC.

The chain carries TRBV28 and TRBJ1-1, with a possible D match to TRBD1 (6 bases). V lost 5 bases and J lost 10, with 17 bases in between. This CDR3 has 13 residues. Per the germline V gene, CDR1 is MDHEN and CDR2 is SYDVKM. The CDR3 DNA follows: TGTGCCAGCAGTCCCCCCGGGGGGGCTGGAGCTTTCTTT. Translated: CASSPPGGAGAFF.

The chain has TRBV29-1 and TRBJ1-1; D unclear. There are 14 residues in the CDR3. Germline loops: CDR1 SQVTM, CDR2 ANQGSEA. V gave up 7 bases and J gave up 0 bases, with 15 bases separating them. The CDR3 region is CSAATVSMNTEAFF. CDR3 DNA: TGCAGCGCAGCGACGGTTTCCATGAACACTGAAGCTTTCTTT.

The rearrangement joins TRBV6-4 to TRBJ2-3, with D possibly TRBD1 on 6 matching bases. This CDR3 spans 16 amino acids. Trimming removed 5 bases at V and 2 bases at J, with 17 bases between. Germline V lookup: CDR1 MRHNA, CDR2 SNTAGT. CDR3 bases: TGTGCCAGCAGTCAAGGGTGGGACACTTACACAGATACGCAGTATTTT. Protein: CASSQGWDTYTDTQYF.

This chain uses TRBV19 with TRBJ2-7, with D possibly being TRBD1 (5 bases). The CDR3 consists of 12 residues. CDR1 and CDR2 (germline): LNHDA, SQIVND (reference sequence). The V gene lost 6 bases and the J gene lost 4 bases, with 10 bases spanning the gap. In nucleotides, the CDR3 is TGTGCCAGTAGCCCTGGGGCGTACGAGCAGTACTTC. Translation: CASSPGAYEQYF.

The gene calls are TRBV4-1 and TRBJ2-1; TRBD2 aligns across 14 bases. Germline CDR1 is MGHRA and CDR2 is YSYEKL. The CDR3 has 18 amino acids. Trimming cost V 3 bases and J 4 bases; bases outside gene matches: 8. The DNA of the CDR3 is TGCGCCAGCAGCCAGAGACTAGCGGGGGGGTTCCGTTACAATGAGCAGTTCTTC. Protein: CASSQRLAGGFRYNEQFF.

The genes are TRBV10-1 and TRBJ2-3; TRBD1 agrees at 11 bases. The germline V gene encodes CDR1 WNHNN and CDR2 SYGVQD (reference sequence). The length of the CDR3 is 14 residues. Losses at the gene ends were 3 bases for V and 6 bases for J; bases not matched to a gene: 2. Here the CDR3 DNA reads TGCGCCAGCAGTGATGGGACAGGGGGTGATACGCAGTATTTT. Protein: CASSDGTGGDTQYF.

The gene calls are TRBV27 and TRBJ2-5; 14 positions agree with TRBD2. The CDR3 extends over 15 amino acids. CDR1 is MNHEY and CDR2 is SMNVEV in the germline V gene (reference sequence). V dropped 3 bases and J dropped 6; count of bases not matched to a gene: 3. The CDR3 spells CASSLGTSGGKTQYF. In nucleotides, the CDR3 is TGTGCCAGCAGTTTGGGGACTAGCGGGGGAAAGACCCAGTACTTC.